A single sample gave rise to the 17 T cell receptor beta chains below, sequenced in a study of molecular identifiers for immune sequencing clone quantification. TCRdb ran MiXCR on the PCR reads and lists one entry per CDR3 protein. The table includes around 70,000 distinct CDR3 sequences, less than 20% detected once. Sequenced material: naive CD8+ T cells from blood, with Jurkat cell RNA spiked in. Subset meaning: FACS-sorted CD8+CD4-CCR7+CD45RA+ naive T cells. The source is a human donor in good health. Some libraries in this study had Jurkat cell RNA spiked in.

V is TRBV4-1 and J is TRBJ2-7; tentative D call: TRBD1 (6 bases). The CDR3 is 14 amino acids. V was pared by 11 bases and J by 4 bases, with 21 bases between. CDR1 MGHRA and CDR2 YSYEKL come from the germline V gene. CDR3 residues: CARNPRDTEYEQYF. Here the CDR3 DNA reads TGCGCCCGCAACCCCCGGGACACCGAATACGAGCAGTACTTC.

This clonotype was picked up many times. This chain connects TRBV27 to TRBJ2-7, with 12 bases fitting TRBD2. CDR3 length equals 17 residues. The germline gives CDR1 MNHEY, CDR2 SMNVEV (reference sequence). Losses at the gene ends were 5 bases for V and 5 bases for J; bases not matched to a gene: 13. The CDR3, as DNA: TGTGCCAGCAGTCTCGGACTAGCGGGAAAGTCAGTCAACGAGCAGTACTTC. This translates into CASSLGLAGKSVNEQYF.

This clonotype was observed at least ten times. Here the CDR3 reads CASSVDTLRGNEQFF. CDR3 in DNA: TGTGCCAGCAGCGTAGACACCCTACGTGGCAATGAGCAGTTCTTC. The rearrangement uses TRBV9 and TRBJ2-1; D unresolved. Trimming took off 0 bases at V and 6 bases at J, with 13 bases between the two ends. The germline CDR1 and CDR2 sequences are SGDLS and YYNGEE. The CDR3 loop spans 15 amino acids.

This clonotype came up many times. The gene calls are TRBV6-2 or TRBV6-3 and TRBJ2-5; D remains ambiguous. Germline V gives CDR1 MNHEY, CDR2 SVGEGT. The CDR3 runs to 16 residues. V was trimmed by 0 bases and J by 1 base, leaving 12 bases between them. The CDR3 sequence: CASSYSSTWSQETQYF. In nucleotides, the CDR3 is TGTGCCAGCAGTTACTCGAGTACCTGGAGCCAAGAGACCCAGTACTTC.

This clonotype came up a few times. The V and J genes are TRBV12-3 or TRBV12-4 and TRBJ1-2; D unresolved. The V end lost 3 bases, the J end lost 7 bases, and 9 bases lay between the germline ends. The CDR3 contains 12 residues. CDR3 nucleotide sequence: TGTGCCAGCAGTTTCACGGCGGCTGGCTACACCTTC. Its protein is CASSFTAAGYTF.

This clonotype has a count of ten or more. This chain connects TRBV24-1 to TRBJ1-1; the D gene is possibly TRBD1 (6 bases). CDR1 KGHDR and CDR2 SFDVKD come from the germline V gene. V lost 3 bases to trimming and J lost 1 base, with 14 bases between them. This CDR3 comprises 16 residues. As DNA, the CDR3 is TGTGCCACCAGTGATGGGGTACAGGGCTCGAACACTGAAGCTTTCTTT. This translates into CATSDGVQGSNTEAFF.

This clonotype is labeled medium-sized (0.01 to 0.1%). In DNA form, the CDR3 reads TGTGCCATCATGGAAGGGGGAGGTTCAGATACGCAGTATTTT. Residues: CAIMEGGGSDTQYF. The gene calls are TRBV10-3 and TRBJ2-3; D might be TRBD1 or TRBD2, each matching 6 bases. The V end was cut by 7 bases, the J end by 4 bases, with 15 bases between. Germline V gene sequence: CDR1 ENHRY, CDR2 SYGVKD. This CDR3 comprises 14 residues.

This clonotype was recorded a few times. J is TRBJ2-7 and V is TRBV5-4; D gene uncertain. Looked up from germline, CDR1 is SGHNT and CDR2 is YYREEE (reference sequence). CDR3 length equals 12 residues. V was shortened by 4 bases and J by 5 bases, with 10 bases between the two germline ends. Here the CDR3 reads CASSIGVNEQYF. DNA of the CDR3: TGTGCCAGCAGCATTGGGGTAAACGAGCAGTACTTC.

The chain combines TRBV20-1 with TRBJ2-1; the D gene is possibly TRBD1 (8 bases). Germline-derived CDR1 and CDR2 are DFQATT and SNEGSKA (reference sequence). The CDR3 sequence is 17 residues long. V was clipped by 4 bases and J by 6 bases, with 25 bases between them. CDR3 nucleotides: TGCAGTGCTATCAGTATCCAACAGGGGGGGATTGGCAATGAGCAGTTCTTC. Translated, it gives CSAISIQQGGIGNEQFF.

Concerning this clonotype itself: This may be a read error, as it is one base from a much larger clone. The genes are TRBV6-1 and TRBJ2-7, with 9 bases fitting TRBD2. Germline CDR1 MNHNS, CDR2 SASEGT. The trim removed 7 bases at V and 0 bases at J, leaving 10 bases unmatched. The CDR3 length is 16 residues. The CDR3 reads CASTVRTSGFSYEQYF. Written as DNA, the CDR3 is TGTGCCAGCACGGTCAGAACTAGCGGGTTCTCCTACGAGCAGTACTTC.

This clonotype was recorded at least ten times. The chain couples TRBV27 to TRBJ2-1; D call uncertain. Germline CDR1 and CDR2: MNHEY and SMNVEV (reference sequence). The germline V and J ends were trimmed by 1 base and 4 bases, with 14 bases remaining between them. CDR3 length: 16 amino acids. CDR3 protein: CASSLLDSRLYNEQFF. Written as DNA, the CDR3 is TGTGCCAGCAGTTTATTAGACTCCCGCCTTTACAATGAGCAGTTCTTC.

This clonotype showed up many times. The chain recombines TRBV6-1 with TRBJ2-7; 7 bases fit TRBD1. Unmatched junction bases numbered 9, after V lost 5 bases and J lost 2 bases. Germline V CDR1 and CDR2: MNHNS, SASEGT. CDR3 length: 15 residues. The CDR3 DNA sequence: TGTGCCAGCAGTCGGTTACAGGGGACCCCCTACGAGCAGTACTTC. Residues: CASSRLQGTPYEQYF.

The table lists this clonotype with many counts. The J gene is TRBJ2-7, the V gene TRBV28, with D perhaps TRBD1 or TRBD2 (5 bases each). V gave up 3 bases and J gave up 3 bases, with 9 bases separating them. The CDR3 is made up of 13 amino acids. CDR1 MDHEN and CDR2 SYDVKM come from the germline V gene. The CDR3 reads CASSLRGDYEQYF. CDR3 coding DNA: TGTGCCAGCAGTTTGCGAGGGGACTACGAGCAGTACTTC.

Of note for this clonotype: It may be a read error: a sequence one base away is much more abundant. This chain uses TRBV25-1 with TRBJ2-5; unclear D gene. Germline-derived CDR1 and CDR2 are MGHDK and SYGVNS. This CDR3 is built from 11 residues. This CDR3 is CASSEQVTQYF. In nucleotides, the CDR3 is TGTGCCAGCAGTGAACAAGTGACCCAGTACTTC.

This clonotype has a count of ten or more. CDR3: CASSLSSGKGSNEQFF. DNA for the CDR3: TGTGCCAGCAGTCTCTCTAGCGGGAAAGGTTCCAATGAGCAGTTCTTC. The V gene is TRBV27, the J gene TRBJ2-1; 9 nucleotides line up with TRBD2. V dropped 5 bases and J dropped 6; count of bases not matched to a gene: 11. Germline V gene lookup returns CDR1 MNHEY and CDR2 SMNVEV (reference sequence). The CDR3 extends over 16 amino acids.

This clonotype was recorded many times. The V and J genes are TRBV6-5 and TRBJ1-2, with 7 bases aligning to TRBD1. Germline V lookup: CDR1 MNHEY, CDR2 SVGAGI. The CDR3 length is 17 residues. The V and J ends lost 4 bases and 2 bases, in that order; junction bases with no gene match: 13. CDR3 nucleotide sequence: TGTGCCAGCAGTTCCCCATCCGGGACAGAAAAAAACTATGGCTACACCTTC. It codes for CASSSPSGTEKNYGYTF.

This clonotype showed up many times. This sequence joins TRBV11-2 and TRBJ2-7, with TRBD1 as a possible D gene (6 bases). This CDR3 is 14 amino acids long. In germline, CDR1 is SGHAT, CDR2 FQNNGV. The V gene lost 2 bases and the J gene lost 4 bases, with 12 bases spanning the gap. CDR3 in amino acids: CASSLLQGKYEQYF. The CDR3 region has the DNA TGTGCCAGCAGCTTACTCCAGGGGAAGTACGAGCAGTACTTC.